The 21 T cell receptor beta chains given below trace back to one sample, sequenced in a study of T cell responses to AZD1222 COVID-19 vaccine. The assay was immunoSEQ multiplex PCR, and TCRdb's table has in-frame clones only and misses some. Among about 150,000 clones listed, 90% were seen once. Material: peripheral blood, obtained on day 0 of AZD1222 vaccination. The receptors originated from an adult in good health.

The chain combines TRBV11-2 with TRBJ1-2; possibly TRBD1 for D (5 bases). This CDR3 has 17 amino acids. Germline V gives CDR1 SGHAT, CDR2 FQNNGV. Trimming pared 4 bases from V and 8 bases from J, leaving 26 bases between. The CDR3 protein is CASSSLQSGGTGPGYTF. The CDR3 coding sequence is TGTGCCAGCAGCTCCTTACAATCTGGGGGGACCGGGCCCGGCTACACCTTC.

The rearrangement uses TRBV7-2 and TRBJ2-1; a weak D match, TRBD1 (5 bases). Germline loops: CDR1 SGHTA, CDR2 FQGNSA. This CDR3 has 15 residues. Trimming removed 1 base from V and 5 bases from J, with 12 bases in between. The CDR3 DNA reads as TGTGCCAGCAGCTTAGGGGGCCGCACCGACAATGAGCAGTTCTTC. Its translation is CASSLGGRTDNEQFF.

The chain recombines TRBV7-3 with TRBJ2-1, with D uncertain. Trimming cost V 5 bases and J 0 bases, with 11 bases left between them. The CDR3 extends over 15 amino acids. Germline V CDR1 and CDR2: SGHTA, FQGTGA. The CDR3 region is CASSQNPSSYNEQFF. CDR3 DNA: TGTGCCAGCAGCCAAAACCCCAGCTCCTACAATGAGCAGTTCTTC.

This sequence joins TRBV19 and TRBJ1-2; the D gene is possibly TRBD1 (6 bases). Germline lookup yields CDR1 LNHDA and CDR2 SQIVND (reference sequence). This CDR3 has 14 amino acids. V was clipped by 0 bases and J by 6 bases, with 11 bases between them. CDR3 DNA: TGTGCCAGTAGTATAGATGCAGGGGAGGATGGCTACACCTTC. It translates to CASSIDAGEDGYTF.

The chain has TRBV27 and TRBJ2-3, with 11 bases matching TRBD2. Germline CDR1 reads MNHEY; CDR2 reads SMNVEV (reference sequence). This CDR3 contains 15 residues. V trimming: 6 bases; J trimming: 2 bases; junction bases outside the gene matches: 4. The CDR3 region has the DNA TGTGCCAGCAGATCTAGCGGGGGGCCCACAGATACGCAGTATTTT. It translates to CASRSSGGPTDTQYF.

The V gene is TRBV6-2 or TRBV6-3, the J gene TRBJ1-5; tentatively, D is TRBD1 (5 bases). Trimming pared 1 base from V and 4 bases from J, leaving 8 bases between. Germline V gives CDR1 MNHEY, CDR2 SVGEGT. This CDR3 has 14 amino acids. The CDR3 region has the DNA TGTGCCAGCAGTTACTGGGGGAGAAATCAGCCCCAGCATTTT. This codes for CASSYWGRNQPQHF.

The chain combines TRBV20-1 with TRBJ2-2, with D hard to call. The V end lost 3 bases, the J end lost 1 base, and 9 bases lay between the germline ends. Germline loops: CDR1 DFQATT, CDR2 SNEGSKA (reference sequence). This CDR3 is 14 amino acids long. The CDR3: CSASKAKNTGELFF. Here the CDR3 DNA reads TGCAGTGCTAGTAAAGCTAAGAACACCGGGGAGCTGTTTTTT.

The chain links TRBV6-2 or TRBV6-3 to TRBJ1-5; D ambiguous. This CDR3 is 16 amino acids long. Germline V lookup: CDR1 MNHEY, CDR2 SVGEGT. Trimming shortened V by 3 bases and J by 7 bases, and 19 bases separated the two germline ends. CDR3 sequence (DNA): TGTGCCAGCAGTTATCTCGCAGGTATCGGAGGACAGCCCCAGCATTTT. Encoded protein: CASSYLAGIGGQPQHF.

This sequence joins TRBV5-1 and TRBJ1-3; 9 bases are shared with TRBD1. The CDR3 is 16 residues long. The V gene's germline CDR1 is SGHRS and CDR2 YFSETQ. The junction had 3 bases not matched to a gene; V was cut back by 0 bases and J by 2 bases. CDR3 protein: CASSLGGTGTGNTIYF. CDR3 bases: TGCGCCAGCAGCTTGGGCGGGACAGGGACTGGAAACACCATATATTTT.

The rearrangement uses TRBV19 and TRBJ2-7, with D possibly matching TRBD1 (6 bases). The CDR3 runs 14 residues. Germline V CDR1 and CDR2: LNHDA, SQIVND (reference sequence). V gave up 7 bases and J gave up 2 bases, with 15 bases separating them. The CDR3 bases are TGTGCCAGTACCCCACTCGACAGGCCCTACGAGCAGTACTTC. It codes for CASTPLDRPYEQYF.

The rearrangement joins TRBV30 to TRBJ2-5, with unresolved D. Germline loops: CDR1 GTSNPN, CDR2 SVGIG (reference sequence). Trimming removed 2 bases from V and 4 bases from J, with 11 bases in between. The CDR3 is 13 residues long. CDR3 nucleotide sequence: TGTGCCTGGAGTCCAAGAGTTGGAGAGACCCAGTACTTC. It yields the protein CAWSPRVGETQYF.

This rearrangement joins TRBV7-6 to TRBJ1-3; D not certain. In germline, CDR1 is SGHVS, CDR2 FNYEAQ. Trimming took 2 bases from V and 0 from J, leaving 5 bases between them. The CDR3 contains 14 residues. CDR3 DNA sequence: TGTGCCAGCAGCTTACCAGGCTCTGGAAACACCATATATTTT. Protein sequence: CASSLPGSGNTIYF.

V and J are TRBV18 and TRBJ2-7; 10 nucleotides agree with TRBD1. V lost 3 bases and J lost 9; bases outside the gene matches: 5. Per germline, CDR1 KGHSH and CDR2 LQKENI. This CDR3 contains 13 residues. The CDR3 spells CASSPVDRGGQYF. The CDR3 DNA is TGTGCCAGCTCACCGGTGGACAGGGGGGGGCAGTACTTC.

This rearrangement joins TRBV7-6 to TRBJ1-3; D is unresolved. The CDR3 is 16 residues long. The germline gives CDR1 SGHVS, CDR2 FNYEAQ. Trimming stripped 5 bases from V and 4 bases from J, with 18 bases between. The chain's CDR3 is CASSPGSRASGNTIYF. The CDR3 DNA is TGTGCCAGCAGCCCCGGCTCCCGGGCGTCCGGAAACACCATATATTTT. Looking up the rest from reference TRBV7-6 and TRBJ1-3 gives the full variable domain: GAGVSQSPRYKVTKRGQDVALRCDPISGHVSLYWYRQALGQGPEFLTYFNYEAQQDKSGLPNDRFSAERPEGSISTLTIQRTEQRDSAMYRCASSPGSRASGNTIYFGEGSWLTVV.

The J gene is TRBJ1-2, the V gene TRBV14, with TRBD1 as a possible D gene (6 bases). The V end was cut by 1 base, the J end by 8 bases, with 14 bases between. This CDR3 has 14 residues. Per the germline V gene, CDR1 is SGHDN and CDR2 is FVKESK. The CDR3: CASSQARTVEGYTF. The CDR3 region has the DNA TGTGCCAGCAGCCAAGCGAGGACAGTGGAAGGCTACACCTTC.

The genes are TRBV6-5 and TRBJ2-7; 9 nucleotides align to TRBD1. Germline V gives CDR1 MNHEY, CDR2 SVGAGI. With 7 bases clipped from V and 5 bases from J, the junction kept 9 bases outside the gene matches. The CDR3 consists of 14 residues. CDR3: CASKDRDRVDEQYF. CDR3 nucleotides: TGTGCCAGCAAGGACCGGGACAGGGTGGACGAGCAGTACTTC.

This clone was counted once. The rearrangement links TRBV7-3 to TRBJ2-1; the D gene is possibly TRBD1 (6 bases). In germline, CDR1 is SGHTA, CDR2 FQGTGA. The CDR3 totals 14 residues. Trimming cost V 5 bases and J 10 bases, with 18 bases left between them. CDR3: CASSRAHRDGEQFF. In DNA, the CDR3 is TGTGCCAGCAGCCGAGCCCACAGGGATGGGGAGCAGTTCTTC.

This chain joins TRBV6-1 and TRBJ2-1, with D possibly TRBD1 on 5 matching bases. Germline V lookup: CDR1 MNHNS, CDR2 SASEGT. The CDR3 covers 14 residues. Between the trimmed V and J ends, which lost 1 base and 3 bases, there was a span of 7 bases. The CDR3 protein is CASSEGGGYNEQFF. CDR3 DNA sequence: TGTGCCAGCAGTGAAGGGGGCGGCTACAATGAGCAGTTCTTC.

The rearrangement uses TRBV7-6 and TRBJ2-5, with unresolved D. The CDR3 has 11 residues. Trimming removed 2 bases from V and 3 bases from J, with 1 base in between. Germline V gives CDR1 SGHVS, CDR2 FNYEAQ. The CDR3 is CASSLKETQYF. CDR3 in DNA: TGTGCCAGCAGCTTAAAAGAGACCCAGTACTTC.

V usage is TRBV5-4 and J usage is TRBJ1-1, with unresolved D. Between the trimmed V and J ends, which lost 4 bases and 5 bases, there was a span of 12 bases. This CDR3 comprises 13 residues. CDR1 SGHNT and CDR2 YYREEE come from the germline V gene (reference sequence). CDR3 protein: CASSMGPKTEAFF. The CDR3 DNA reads TGTGCCAGCAGCATGGGTCCCAAGACTGAAGCTTTCTTT.

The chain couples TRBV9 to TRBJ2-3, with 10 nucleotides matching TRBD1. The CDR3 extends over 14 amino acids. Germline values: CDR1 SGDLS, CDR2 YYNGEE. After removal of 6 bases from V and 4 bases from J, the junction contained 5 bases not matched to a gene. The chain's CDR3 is CASTRQGAADTQYF. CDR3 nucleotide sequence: TGTGCCAGCACCAGACAGGGGGCAGCAGATACGCAGTATTTT.